What follows is one T cell receptor beta chain and its context. Germline V gives CDR1 LNHNV, CDR2 YYDKDF (reference sequence). V gave up 0 bases and J gave up 9 bases, with 32 bases separating them. The CDR3 is made up of 21 amino acids. Using immunoSEQ multiplex PCR, the repertoire was profiled, and TCRdb retains in-frame clones only, with some absent. The sample lists tens of thousands of clones; around 93% were seen once. The data stem from a study of T cell changes during pregnancy in multiple sclerosis. Sequencing was performed on peripheral blood, taken in the third trimester of pregnancy. V usage is TRBV15 and J usage is TRBJ2-2, with a possible D match to TRBD1 (6 bases). The receptor's source is a female donor with multiple sclerosis, enrolled in a pregnancy study. The DNA for the CDR3 is TGTGCCACCAGCAGAGATTTGGGGTTGGGGGCTGGTGGGAGCGTCCGCAGGGAGCTGTTTTTT. It specifies CATSRDLGLGAGGSVRRELFF.